One sample yielded the 10 T cell receptor beta chains listed below, sequenced in a study of blood T cells in healthy people across ages. Sample-barcoded 5' priming and a J-beta primer mix drove a second PCR of 7 to 11 cycles. TCRdb itself ran the 5' RACE reads through MiXCR, one entry per CDR3 protein. The sample consists of under 800,000 distinct CDR3 sequences, approximately 43% of them appearing once. Source material: blood. The origin of the receptors is an older woman in good health.

The genes are TRBV12-3 or TRBV12-4 and TRBJ2-3, with TRBD2 identical over 9 bases. V dropped 5 bases and J dropped 4; count of bases not matched to a gene: 7. This CDR3 is 15 amino acids long. The DNA of the CDR3 is TGTGCCAGCAGTGGGCGGGGGGGCCGGGCAGATACGCAGTATTTT. Translated: CASSGRGGRADTQYF.

The genes are TRBV3-1 and TRBJ2-7; 9 bases are shared with TRBD1. The germline V gene has CDR1 LGHDT and CDR2 YNNKEL (reference sequence). The CDR3 is made up of 15 amino acids. J gave up 7 bases and V 1 base, and 8 bases lay outside the gene matches. The CDR3 region has the DNA TGTGCCAGCAGCCAAGTACCACAGGGGGCGGTAGAGCAGTACTTC. It specifies CASSQVPQGAVEQYF.

This rearrangement joins TRBV7-2 to TRBJ1-5; no clear D gene. Trimming took 1 base from V and 9 from J, leaving 10 bases between them. Germline-derived CDR1 and CDR2 are SGHTA and FQGNSA. The CDR3 contains 13 residues. The CDR3 DNA is TGTGCCAGCAGCTTAGACCTCTTCGTGCCCCAGCATTTT. Its translation: CASSLDLFVPQHF.

Only a few counts were recorded for this clonotype. The chain recombines TRBV18 with TRBJ2-7; D may be TRBD1 or TRBD2 (5 bases each). The CDR3 contains 11 residues. CDR1 KGHSH and CDR2 LQKENI come from the germline V gene. With 6 bases removed from V and 6 bases from J, the gap between germline ends came to 9 bases. CDR3 in amino acids: CASSWGSEQYF. The CDR3 nucleotides are TGTGCCAGCTCTTGGGGGAGCGAGCAGTACTTC.

This clonotype was detected only a few times. A clone one base away is much larger, so this may be a read error. The chain links TRBV29-1 to TRBJ2-5; D perhaps matches TRBD2 (5 bases). V gave up 4 bases and J gave up 11 bases, with 17 bases separating them. The CDR3 has 12 residues. Germline V gene data show CDR1 as SQVTM and CDR2 as ANQGSEA. CDR3 in DNA: TGCAGCGTTGGGAGGTCCGGCAATGAGCAGTACTTC. Encoded protein: CSVGRSGNEQYF.

V gene TRBV7-2 combines with J gene TRBJ2-4; no reliable D call. The DNA end is a closer match to TRBJ2-5, so the J assignment may be wrong. Germline CDR1 and CDR2: SGHTA and FQGNSA. The CDR3 totals 11 residues. In DNA, the CDR3 is TGTGCCAGCAGCGCCATGGAGACCCAGTACTTC. This sequence encodes CASSAMETQYF.

V is TRBV6-4 and J is TRBJ2-3; 11 nucleotides agree with TRBD2. This CDR3 contains 17 residues. In germline, CDR1 is MRHNA, CDR2 SNTAGT. V shed 6 bases, J shed 2 bases, and the junction held 10 bases outside the gene matches. The CDR3 loop is CASSVSGGATFTDTQYF. The CDR3 DNA reads TGTGCCAGCAGCGTTAGCGGGGGGGCGACATTCACAGATACGCAGTATTTT.

The genes are TRBV7-9 and TRBJ2-7, with TRBD2 matching over 12 bases. The CDR3 runs 16 residues. V lost 0 bases and J lost 2; bases outside the gene matches: 2. The germline gives CDR1 SEHNR, CDR2 FQNEAQ (reference sequence). As DNA, the CDR3 is TGTGCCAGCAGCTTAGCTGGACTAGCGGGAACCTACGAGCAGTACTTC. Translating it yields CASSLAGLAGTYEQYF.

The chain uses TRBV20-1 and TRBJ2-1; 9 bases align to TRBD1. The CDR3 is 15 amino acids. Trimming at V came to 7 bases and at J to 5 bases, leaving 12 bases not matched to a gene. Germline loops: CDR1 DFQATT, CDR2 SNEGSKA (reference sequence). The CDR3 DNA follows: TGCAGTGTTTCAAACCGGGACAGGGTGGACAATGAGCAGTTCTTC. Protein: CSVSNRDRVDNEQFF.

This chain connects TRBV9 to TRBJ2-1, with TRBD1 matching over 8 bases. CDR1 is SGDLS, CDR2 YYNGEE, per germline. V was pared by 0 bases and J by 3 bases, with 5 bases of the junction left unmatched. The CDR3 has 16 residues. The CDR3 spells CASSVAYRGIYNEQFF. The CDR3 DNA follows: TGTGCCAGCAGCGTAGCTTACAGGGGGATCTACAATGAGCAGTTCTTC. The entire variable domain, with the rest obtained from reference TRBV9 and TRBJ2-1, is as follows: DSGVTQTPKHLITATGQRVTLRCSPRSGDLSVYWYQQSLDQGLQFLIQYYNGEERAKGNILERFSAQQFPDLHSELNLSSLELGDSALYFCASSVAYRGIYNEQFFGPGTRLTVL.